This entry concerns a single T cell receptor (beta chain). These data originate in a study of blood T cell repertoires in COVID-19. In the study overall: T cells, B-cell-depleted T cells, or PBMCs provided the cDNA or gDNA that served as material.

V was cut by 7 bases and J by 2 bases, with 14 bases left in between. Germline CDR1 is MDHEN and CDR2 is SYDVKM. The CDR3 loop spans 14 amino acids. In the authors' workflow: Reference gene primer amplification gave nucleated cell count estimates. TCRdb keeps only in-frame clones here, not all; method: immunoSEQ multiplex PCR. That table supplies the V and J calls and clone size; D and trimming were determined from the DNA. Altogether about 27,000 clones are present, approximately 80% being singletons, with the ten largest covering roughly 23%. V gene TRBV28 combines with J gene TRBJ2-5; TRBD1 is a possible D gene (6 bases). The source is a man aged 65 to 79 with active COVID-19. The sequenced material came from peripheral blood. The CDR3 DNA reads TGTGCCAGCACCTGGGGGCAGACACAAGAGACCCAGTACTTC. It yields the protein CASTWGQTQETQYF.